This T cell receptor (beta chain) was found in a study of OX40 agonist ivuxolimab in advanced cancers. This CDR3 has 14 amino acids. Looked up from germline, CDR1 is SEHNR and CDR2 is FQNEAQ (reference sequence). The germline V and J ends were trimmed by 5 bases and 4 bases, with 14 bases remaining between them. Using immunoSEQ multiplex PCR, the repertoire was profiled, and TCRdb retains in-frame clones only, with some absent. In the table there are around 56,000 clones, 88% of which are singletons. Sequenced material: CD4+ or CD8+ T cells sorted from blood, taken in a trial of the OX40 agonist ivuxolimab. The sequence was collected from an adult with an advanced solid tumor such as melanoma, head and neck, liver or kidney cancer. This chain uses TRBV7-9 with TRBJ1-1; D is unresolved. CDR3 nucleotides: TGTGCCAGCAGCGGAGGGTCTGCGGGCACTGAAGCTTTCTTT. As protein: CASSGGSAGTEAFF.